This T cell receptor (beta chain) was retrieved from a study of blood T cell repertoires in COVID-19. Sequencing used immunoSEQ multiplex PCR; TCRdb keeps in-frame clones, though not all of them. The sample carries about 52,000 clones, roughly 86% recorded once. Sequenced sample: peripheral blood. The receptor was isolated from an elderly man with active or convalescent COVID-19.

DNA of the CDR3: TGTGCCAGCAGCTTAGCACAGGGTGGCTTATTCGGAAACACCATATATTTT. This gives the protein CASSLAQGGLFGNTIYF. The chain combines TRBV7-9 with TRBJ1-3; D is perhaps TRBD1 (6 bases). The CDR3 is 17 residues long. CDR1 and CDR2 from the germline V gene are SEHNR and FQNEAQ (reference sequence). V lost 0 bases to trimming and J lost 4 bases, with 16 bases between them.